The source of this T cell receptor beta chain is a study of CD8 T cells in ankylosing spondylitis. Study observations and caveats: The authors found the disease-linked clones to be CD8+ and relatively rare in peripheral blood. Typical of ankylosing spondylitis blood, it appeared, was a TCR beta motif of seven to nine highly homologous variants.

Generation of TCR beta libraries employed quantitative 5'-RACE incorporating molecular barcodes. One entry per CDR3 protein, called by TCRdb with MiXCR from the 5' RACE reads. The sample shows around 770,000 distinct CDR3 sequences, around 17% of them seen only once. The V gene end was trimmed by 5 bases and the J gene end by 4 bases; junction bases not matched to a gene: 15. From germline, CDR1 is SGHRS and CDR2 YFSETQ. The CDR3 consists of 18 residues. This clonotype was counted between two and nine times. Its antigen remains unknown. Sequencing was done on a sample of blood, either unsorted or a sorted T cell fraction (not recorded which). The V and J genes are TRBV5-1 and TRBJ2-3; 11 bases line up with TRBD2. The receptor was isolated from a male donor with ankylosing spondylitis. The CDR3 DNA is TGCGCCAGCAGGGACGGGACTAGCGGACGGAGGGGTGCAGATACGCAGTATTTT. Its protein product is CASRDGTSGRRGADTQYF.